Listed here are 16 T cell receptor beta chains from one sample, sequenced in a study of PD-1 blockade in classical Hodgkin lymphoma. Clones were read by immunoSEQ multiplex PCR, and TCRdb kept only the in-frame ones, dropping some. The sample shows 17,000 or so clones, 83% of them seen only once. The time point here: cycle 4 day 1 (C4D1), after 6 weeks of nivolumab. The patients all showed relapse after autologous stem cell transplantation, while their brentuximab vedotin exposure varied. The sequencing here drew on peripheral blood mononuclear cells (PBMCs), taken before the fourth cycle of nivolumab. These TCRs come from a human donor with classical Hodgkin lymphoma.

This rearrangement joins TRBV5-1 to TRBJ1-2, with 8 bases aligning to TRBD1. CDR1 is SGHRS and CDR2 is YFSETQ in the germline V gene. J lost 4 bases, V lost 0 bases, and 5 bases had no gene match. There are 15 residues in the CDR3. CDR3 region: CASSLAGTGGYGYTF. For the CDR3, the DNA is TGCGCCAGCAGCTTGGCAGGCACAGGGGGCTATGGCTACACCTTC.

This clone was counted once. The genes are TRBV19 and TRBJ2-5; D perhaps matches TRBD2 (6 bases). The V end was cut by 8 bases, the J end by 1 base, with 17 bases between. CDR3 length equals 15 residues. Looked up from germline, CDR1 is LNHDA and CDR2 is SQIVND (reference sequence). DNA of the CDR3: TGTGCCAGTGGGGGTTCCTGGGGGGTCCAAGAGACCCAGTACTTC. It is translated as CASGGSWGVQETQYF.

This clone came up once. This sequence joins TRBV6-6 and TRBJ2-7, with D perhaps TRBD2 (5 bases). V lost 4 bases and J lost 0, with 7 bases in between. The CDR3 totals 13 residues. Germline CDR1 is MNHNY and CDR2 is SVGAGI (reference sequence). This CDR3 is CASSWRSSYEQYF. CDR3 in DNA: TGTGCCAGCAGTTGGAGGAGCTCCTACGAGCAGTACTTC.

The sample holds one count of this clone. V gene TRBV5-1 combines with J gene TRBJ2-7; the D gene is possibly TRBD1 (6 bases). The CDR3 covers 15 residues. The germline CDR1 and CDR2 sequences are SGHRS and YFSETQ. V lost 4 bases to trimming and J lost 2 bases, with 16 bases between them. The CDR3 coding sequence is TGCGCCAGCAGCCCCACAGGGATAATTACCTACGAGCAGTACTTC. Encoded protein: CASSPTGIITYEQYF.

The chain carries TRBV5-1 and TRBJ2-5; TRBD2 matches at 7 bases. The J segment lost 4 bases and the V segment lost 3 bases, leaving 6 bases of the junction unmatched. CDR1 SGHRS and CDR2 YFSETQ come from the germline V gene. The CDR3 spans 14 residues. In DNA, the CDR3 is TGCGCCAGCAGCTCATGGGGGGGAGCAGAGACCCAGTACTTC. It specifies CASSSWGGAETQYF.

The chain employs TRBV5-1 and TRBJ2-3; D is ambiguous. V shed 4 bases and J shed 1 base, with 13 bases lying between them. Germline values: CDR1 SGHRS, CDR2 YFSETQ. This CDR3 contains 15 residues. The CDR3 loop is CASSITTGGTDTQYF. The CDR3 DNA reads TGCGCCAGCAGCATTACTACCGGAGGCACAGATACGCAGTATTTT.

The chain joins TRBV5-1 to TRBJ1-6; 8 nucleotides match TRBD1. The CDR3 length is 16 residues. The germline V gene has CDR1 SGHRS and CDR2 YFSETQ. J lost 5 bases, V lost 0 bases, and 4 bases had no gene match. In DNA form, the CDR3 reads TGCGCCAGCAGCTTGGCCGGGACAGGAAATAATTCACCCCTCCACTTT. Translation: CASSLAGTGNNSPLHF.

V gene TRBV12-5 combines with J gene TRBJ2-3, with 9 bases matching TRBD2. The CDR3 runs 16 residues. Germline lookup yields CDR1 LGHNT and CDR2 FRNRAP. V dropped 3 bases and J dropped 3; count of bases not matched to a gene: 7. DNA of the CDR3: TGTGCTAGTGGTTTTCGTGAGCGGGGGGTGACAGATACGCAGTATTTT. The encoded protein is CASGFRERGVTDTQYF.

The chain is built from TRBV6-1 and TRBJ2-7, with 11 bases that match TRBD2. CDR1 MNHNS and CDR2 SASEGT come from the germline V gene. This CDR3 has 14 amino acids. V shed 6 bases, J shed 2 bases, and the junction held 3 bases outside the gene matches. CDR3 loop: CASRLAGGTYEQYF. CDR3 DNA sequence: TGTGCCAGCAGATTAGCGGGGGGGACCTACGAGCAGTACTTC.

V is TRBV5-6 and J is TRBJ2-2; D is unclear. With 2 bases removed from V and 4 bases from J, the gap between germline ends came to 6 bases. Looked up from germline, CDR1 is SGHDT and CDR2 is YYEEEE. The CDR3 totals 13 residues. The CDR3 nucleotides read TGTGCCAGCAGCTTTAGCACCACCGGGGAGCTGTTTTTT. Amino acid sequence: CASSFSTTGELFF.

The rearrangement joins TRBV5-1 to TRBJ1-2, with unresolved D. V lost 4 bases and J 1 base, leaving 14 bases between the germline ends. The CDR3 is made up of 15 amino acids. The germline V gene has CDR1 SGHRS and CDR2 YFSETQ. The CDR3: CASSPMGAYNYGYTF. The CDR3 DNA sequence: TGCGCCAGCAGCCCCATGGGAGCGTATAACTATGGCTACACCTTC. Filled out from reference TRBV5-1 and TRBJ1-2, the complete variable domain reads KAGVTQTPRYLIKTRGQQVTLSCSPISGHRSVSWYQQTPGQGLQFLFEYFSETQRNKGNFPGRFSGRQFSNSRSEMNVSTLELGDSALYLCASSPMGAYNYGYTFGSGTRLTVV.

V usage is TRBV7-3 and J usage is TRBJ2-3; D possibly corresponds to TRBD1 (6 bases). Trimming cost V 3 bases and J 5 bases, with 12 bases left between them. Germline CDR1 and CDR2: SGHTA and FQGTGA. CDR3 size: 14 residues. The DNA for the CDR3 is TGTGCCAGCAGCTTCTCAGGGGTGAAAGATACGCAGTATTTT. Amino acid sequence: CASSFSGVKDTQYF. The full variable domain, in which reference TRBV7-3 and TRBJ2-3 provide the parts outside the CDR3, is GAGVSQTPSNKVTEKGKYVELRCDPISGHTALYWYRQSLGQGPEFLIYFQGTGAADDSGLPNDRFFAVRPEGSVSTLKIQRTERGDSAVYLCASSFSGVKDTQYFGPGTRLTVL.

CDR3 in amino acids: CASSWDSPSEQYF. The CDR3 DNA reads TGTGCCAGCAGCTGGGACTCCCCCAGTGAGCAGTACTTC. The chain combines TRBV7-8 with TRBJ2-5, with D tentatively TRBD2 (6 bases). This CDR3 spans 13 amino acids. CDR1 and CDR2 from the germline V gene are SGHVS and FQNEAQ. The V gene lost 4 bases and the J gene lost 11 bases, with 17 bases spanning the gap. Looking up the rest from reference TRBV7-8 and TRBJ2-5 gives the full variable domain: GAGVSQSPRYKVAKRGQDVALRCDPISGHVSLFWYQQALGQGPEFLTYFQNEAQLDKSGLPSDRFFAERPEGSVSTLKIQRTQQEDSAVYLCASSWDSPSEQYFGPGTRLLVL.

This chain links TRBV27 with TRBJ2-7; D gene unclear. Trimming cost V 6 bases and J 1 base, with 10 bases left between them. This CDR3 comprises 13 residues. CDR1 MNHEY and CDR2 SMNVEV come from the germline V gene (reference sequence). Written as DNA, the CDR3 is TGTGCCAGCAGACCGACGCAGTCCTACGAGCAGTACTTC. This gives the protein CASRPTQSYEQYF.

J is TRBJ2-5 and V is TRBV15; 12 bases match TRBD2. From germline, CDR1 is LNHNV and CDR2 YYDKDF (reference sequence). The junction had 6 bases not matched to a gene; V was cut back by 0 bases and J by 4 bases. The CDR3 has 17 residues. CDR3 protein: CATSRDPSGGAGETQYF. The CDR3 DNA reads TGTGCCACCAGCAGAGACCCTAGCGGGGGGGCTGGAGAGACCCAGTACTTC.

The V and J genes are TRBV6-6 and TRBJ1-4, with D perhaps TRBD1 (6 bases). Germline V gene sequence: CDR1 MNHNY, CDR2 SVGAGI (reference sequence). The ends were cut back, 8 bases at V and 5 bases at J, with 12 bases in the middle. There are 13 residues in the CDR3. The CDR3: CASGGDINEKLFF. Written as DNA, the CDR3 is TGTGCCAGCGGCGGGGACATAAATGAAAAACTGTTTTTT.